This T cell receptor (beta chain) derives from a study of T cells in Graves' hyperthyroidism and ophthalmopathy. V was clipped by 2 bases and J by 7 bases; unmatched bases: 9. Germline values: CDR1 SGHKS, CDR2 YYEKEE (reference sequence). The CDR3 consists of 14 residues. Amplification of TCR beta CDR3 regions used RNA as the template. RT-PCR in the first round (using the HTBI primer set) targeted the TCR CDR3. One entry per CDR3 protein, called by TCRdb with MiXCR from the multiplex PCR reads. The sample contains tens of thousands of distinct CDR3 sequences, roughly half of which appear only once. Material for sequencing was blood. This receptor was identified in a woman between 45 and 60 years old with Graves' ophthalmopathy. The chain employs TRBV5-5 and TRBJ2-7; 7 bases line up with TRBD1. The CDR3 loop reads CASSLQGTYKEQYF. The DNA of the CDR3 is TGTGCCAGCAGCTTACAGGGGACCTACAAGGAGCAGTACTTC.